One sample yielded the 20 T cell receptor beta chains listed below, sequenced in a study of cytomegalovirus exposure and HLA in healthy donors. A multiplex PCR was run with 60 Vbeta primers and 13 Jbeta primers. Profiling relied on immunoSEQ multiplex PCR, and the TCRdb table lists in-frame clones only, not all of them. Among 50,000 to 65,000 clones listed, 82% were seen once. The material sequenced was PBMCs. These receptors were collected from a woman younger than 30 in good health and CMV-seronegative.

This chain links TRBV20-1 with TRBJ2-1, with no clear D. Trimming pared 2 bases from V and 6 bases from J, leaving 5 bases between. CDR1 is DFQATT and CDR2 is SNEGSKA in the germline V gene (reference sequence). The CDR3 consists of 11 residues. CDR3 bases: TGCAGTGCTAGACCCCTCAATGAGCAGTTCTTC. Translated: CSARPLNEQFF.

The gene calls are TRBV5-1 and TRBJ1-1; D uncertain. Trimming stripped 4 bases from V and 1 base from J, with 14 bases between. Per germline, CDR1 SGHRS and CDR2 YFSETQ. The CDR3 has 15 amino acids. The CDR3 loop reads CASSPREDANTEAFF. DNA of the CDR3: TGCGCCAGCAGCCCCCGGGAGGATGCGAACACTGAAGCTTTCTTT.

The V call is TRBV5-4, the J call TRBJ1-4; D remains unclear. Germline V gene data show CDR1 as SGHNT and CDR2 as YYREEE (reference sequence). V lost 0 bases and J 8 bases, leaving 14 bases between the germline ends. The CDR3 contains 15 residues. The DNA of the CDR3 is TGTGCCAGCAGCTTGGGGCGGGGAGAAGTGGAAAAACTGTTTTTT. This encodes CASSLGRGEVEKLFF.

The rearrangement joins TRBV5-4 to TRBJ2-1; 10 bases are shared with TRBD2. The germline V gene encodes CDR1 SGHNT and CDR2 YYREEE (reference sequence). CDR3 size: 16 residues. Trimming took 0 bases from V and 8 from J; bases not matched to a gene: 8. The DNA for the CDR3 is TGTGCCAGCAGCTTGGGGCCTAGCGGGAGTCAGTATGAGCAGTTCTTC. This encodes CASSLGPSGSQYEQFF.

The CDR3 DNA reads TGCGCCAGCAGCTCGGGACAGCCCGGTGGCTATGGCTACACCTTC. Its translation is CASSSGQPGGYGYTF. The genes are TRBV5-1 and TRBJ1-2; 7 nucleotides align to TRBD1. With V trimmed by 3 bases and J by 4 bases, 9 bases remained unmatched. The CDR3 sequence is 15 residues long. CDR1 is SGHRS and CDR2 is YFSETQ in the germline V gene.

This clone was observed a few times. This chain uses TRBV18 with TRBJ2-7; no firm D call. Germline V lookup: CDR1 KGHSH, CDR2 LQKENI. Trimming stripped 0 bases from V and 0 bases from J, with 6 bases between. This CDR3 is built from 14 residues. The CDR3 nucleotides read TGTGCCAGCTCACCACCGTCGAGCTCCTACGAGCAGTACTTC. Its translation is CASSPPSSSYEQYF.

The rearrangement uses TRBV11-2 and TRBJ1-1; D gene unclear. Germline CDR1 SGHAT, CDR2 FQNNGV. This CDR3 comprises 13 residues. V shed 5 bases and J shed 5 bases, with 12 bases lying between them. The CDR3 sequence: CASSPPGRTEAFF. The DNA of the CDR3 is TGTGCCAGCAGCCCACCGGGTCGTACTGAAGCTTTCTTT.

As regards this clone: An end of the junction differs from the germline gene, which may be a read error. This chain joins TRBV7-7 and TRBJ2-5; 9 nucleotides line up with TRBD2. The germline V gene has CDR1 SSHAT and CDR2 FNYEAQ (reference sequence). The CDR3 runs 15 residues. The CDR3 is CASSPLAGLYETQYF. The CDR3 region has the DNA TGTGCTAGCAGCCCCCTAGCGGGGCTCTATGAGACCCAGTACTTC.

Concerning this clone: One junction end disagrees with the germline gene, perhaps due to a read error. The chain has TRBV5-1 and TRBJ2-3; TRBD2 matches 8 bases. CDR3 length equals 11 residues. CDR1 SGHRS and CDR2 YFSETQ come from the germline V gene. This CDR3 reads CASSLGTRINF. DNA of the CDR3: TGCGCCAGCAGCCTCGGGACTAGAATTAATTTT.

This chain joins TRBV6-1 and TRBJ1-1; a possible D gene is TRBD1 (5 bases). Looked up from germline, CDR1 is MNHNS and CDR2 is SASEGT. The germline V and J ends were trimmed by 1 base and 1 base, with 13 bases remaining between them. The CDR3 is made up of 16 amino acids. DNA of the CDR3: TGTGCCAGCAGTGAAGTGTTCAGGGCGTCGAACACTGAAGCTTTCTTT. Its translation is CASSEVFRASNTEAFF.

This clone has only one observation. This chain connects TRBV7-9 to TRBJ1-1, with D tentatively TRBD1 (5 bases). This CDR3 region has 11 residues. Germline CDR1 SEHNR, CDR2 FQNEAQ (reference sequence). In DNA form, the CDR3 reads TGTGTGGGGGGGTCGAACACTGAAGCTTTCTTT. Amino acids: CVGGSNTEAFF.

CDR3 coding DNA: TGTGCCACCAGCACACGCAGCTCCTACAATGAGCAGTTCTTC. Encoded protein: CATSTRSSYNEQFF. The V call is TRBV15, the J call TRBJ2-1; no clear D. This CDR3 comprises 14 residues. The ends were cut back, 4 bases at V and 0 bases at J, with 7 bases in the middle. Germline values: CDR1 LNHNV, CDR2 YYDKDF (reference sequence).

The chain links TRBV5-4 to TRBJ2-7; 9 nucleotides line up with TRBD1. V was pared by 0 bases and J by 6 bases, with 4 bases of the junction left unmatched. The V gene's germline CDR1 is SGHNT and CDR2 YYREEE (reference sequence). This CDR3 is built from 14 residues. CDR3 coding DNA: TGTGCCAGCAGCTTGGTGGGGACAGGGACCGAGCAGTACTTC. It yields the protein CASSLVGTGTEQYF.

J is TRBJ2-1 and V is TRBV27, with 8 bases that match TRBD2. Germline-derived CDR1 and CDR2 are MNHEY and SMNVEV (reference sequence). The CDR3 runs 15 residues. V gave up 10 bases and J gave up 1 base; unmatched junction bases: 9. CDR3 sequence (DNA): TGTGCCACCAACCCAGCGGGGGATTCCTACAATGAGCAGTTCTTC. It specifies CATNPAGDSYNEQFF.

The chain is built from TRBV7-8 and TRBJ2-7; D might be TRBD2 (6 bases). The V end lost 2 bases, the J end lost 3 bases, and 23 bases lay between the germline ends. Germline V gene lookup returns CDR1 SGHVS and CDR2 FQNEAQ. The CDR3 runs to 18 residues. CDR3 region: CASSLSAGLKLGVYEQYF. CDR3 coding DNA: TGTGCCAGCAGCTTAAGCGCGGGATTAAAGCTCGGGGTCTACGAGCAGTACTTC.

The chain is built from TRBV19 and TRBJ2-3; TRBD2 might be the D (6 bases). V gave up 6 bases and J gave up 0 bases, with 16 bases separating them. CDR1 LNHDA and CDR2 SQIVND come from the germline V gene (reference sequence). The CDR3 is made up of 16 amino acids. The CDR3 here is CASSFRWDFSTDTQYF. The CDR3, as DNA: TGTGCCAGTAGCTTCCGGTGGGACTTTAGCACAGATACGCAGTATTTT. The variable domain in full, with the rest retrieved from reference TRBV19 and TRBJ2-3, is DGGITQSPKYLFRKEGQNVTLSCEQNLNHDAMYWYRQDPGQGLRLIYYSQIVNDFQKGDIAEGYSVSREKKESFPLTVTSAQKNPTAFYLCASSFRWDFSTDTQYFGPGTRLTVL.

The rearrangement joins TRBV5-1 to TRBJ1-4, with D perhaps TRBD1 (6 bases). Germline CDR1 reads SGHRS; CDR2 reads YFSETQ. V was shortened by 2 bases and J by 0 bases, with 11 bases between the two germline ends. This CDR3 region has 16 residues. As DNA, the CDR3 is TGCGCCAGCAGCTTACAGGGCCCCGCAACTAATGAAAAACTGTTTTTT. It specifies CASSLQGPATNEKLFF.

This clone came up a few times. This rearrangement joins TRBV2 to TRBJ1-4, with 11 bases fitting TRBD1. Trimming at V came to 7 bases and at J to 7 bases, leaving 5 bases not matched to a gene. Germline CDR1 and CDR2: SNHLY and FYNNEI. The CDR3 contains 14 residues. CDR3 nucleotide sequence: TGTGCCAGCATCATAGGGACAGGGGGTGAAAAACTGTTTTTT. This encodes CASIIGTGGEKLFF.

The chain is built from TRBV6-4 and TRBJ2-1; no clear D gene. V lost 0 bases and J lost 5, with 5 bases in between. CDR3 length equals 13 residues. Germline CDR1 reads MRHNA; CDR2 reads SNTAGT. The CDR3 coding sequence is TGTGCCAGCAGTGACTCAGAGAACAATGAGCAGTTCTTC. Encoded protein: CASSDSENNEQFF.

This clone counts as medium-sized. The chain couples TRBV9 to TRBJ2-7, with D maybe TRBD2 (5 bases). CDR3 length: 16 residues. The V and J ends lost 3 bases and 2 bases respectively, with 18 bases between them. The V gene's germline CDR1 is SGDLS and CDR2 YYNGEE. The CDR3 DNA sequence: TGTGCCAGCAGCGCTAGCCCCAAGTCTTCGCCCTACGAGCAGTACTTC. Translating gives CASSASPKSSPYEQYF.